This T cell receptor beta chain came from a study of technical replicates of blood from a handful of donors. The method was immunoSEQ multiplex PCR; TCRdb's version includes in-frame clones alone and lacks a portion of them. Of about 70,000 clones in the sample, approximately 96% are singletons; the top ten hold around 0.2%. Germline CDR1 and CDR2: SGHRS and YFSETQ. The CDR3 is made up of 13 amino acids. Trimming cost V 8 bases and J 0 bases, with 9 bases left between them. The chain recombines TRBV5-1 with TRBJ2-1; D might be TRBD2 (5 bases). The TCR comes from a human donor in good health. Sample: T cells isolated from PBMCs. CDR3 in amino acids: CASGSSSYNEQFF. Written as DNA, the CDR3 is TGCGCCAGTGGGAGTAGCTCCTACAATGAGCAGTTCTTC.